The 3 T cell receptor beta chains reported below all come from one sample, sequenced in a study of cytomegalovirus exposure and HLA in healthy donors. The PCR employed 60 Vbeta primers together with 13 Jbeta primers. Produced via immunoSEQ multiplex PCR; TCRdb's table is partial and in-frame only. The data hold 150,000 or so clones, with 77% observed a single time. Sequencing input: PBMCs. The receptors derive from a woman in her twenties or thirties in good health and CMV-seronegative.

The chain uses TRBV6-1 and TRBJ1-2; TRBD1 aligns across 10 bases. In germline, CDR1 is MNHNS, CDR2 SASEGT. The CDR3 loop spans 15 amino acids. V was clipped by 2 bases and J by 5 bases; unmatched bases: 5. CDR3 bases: TGTGCCAGCAGTGAAATCGGGACAGGGGTGTATGGCTACACCTTC. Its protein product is CASSEIGTGVYGYTF.

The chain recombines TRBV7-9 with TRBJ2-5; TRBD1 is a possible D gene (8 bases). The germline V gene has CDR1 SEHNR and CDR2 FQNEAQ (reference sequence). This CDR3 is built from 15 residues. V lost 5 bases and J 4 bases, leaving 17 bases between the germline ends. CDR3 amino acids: CASSPQTGEGETQYF. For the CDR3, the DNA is TGTGCCAGCAGCCCCCAGACAGGGGAGGGAGAGACCCAGTACTTC.

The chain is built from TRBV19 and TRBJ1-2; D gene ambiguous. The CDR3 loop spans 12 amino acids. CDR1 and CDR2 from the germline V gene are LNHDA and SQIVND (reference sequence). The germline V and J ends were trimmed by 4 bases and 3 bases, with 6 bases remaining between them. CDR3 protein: CASSRRDYGYTF. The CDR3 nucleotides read TGTGCCAGTAGTAGGAGGGACTATGGCTACACCTTC.